This T cell receptor beta chain was recovered during a study of CD8+CD57+ T cells in acquired aplastic anemia (dated by TCRdb to the late 2010s). General notes on the study: Extracted DNA from sorted CD4+ and CD8+ cells averaged around 3.2 ug, ranging from roughly 0.17 to 27.4 ug. An average of approximately 10 million reads for CD4+ cells and approximately 11 million reads for CD8+ cells was obtained from healthy donor samples. Beyond this particular receptor, the publication reports: Around 31 CD8+ CDR3 sequences were shared between patients and controls but appeared highly expressed in patients and within their immunodominant clones. Patients and healthy controls showed no significant difference in CD8+ Simpson's diversity (P=0.060).

Genomic DNA served as template for TCR beta VDJ combination and CDR3 sequence profiling. An Illumina HiSeq 2000 was the platform used for TCR repertoire sequencing. In the authors' own workflow: TRBV/TRBJ rearrangement plots, CDR3 size and DJ length profiles, and Simpson's diversity index were used to evaluate the repertoires. Whichever DNA sequence was most abundant in the deep sequencing data was defined as the immunodominant clone. CDR3 amino acid sequences were checked for sharing between subjects and were compared against published repertoires and the VDJdb database. TCRdb ran its own pipeline on the public reads, namely fastp trimming at Q25 and MiXCR clone calling, and kept in-frame beta chains. CDR3 protein sequences are deduplicated, and each keeps its most common genes and DNA. What appears here as the V and J calls and clone size reflects TCRdb's work, not the paper's. Across this sample there are around 140,000 distinct CDR3 sequences, with around 41% seen only once. The ten largest clones capture under 9% of the sample.

TCR repertoires of sorted CD4+ and CD8+ blood T cells from severe aplastic anemia patients and healthy subjects were deep-sequenced in the study. Ficoll-Paque density gradient centrifugation was used to isolate peripheral blood mononuclear cells. Before DNA extraction, CD4+ and CD8+ T cells were sorted with FACS or magnetic beads. This clonotype was found many times. Its binding antigen is unknown. It has no much larger one-base neighbor in the sample; base qualities were not kept. The CDR3 runs 16 residues from the cysteine to the phenylalanine. The read is trimmed to its CDR3 DNA, 48 bases read in frame from base 1. Taken from the germline V gene (reference sequence), the CDR1 and CDR2 loops are LNHDA and SQIVND. Germline trimming amounts to 6 bases on V and 0 bases on J, with 2 as the count of junction bases outside the gene matches.

The material sequenced was sorted CD4+, CD8+, or CD8+CD57+ T cells (not recorded which) from PBMCs. The rearranged segments are TRBV19 and TRBJ2-1, with 13 bases matching TRBD2. The sequence came from a human donor in good health, serving as a control. For the CDR3, the sequence is CASSRTSGSSYNEQFF. The nucleotides are TGTGCCAGTAGCCGGACTAGCGGGAGCTCCTACAATGAGCAGTTCTTC.